The subject of this entry is one T cell receptor (beta chain). As yet, its antigen is unknown. This record comes from a study of cytomegalovirus exposure and HLA in healthy donors. Study-wide context: Inside one of the first data releases sat tens of millions of unique TCRs taken from HLA-typed donors. Study-wide results and caveats: Researchers catalogued under 200 TCR beta chains as cytomegalovirus-associated. In a later analysis, a missense DCLRE1C variant was linked to TCR beta V- and J-gene trimming.

The PCR made use of 60 Vbeta and 13 Jbeta primers. In the original workflow: Roughly 10 million shared chains were among about 80 million unique TCR beta chains counted in a later analysis. Only in-frame clones appear in the TCRdb table, and some are missing; sequencing was by immunoSEQ multiplex PCR. That table gives V, J and clone size, and the DNA gave D and trimming. The repertoire has some 160,000 clones, about 78% of them found once; the top ten carry 1.4%. The germline gives CDR1 LNHDA, CDR2 SQIVND (reference sequence). This CDR3 comprises 14 residues. After removal of 6 bases from V and 2 bases from J, the junction contained 4 bases not matched to a gene.

This clonotype originated in a male donor in good health and CMV-seronegative. The rearrangement joins TRBV19 to TRBJ2-1; 7 nucleotides match TRBD2. The sequenced sample was PBMCs. DNA of the CDR3: TGTGCCAGTAGAGCGGGACTACCCTACAATGAGCAGTTCTTC. It is translated as CASRAGLPYNEQFF.